Listed here are 30 T cell receptor beta chains from one sample, sequenced in a study of cytomegalovirus exposure and HLA in healthy donors listed by TCRdb under 2017. Libraries were made using the immunoSEQ multiplex PCR assay. For the multiplex PCR, a mixture combining 60 forward primers for TCR Vbeta segments and 13 reverse primers for TCR Jbeta segments was used. This immuneACCESS table, as held by TCRdb, lists in-frame sequences with V and J called but not all clones. Of the missing ones, under half trace to an unresolved V gene in checked studies; the others have no known cause. The sample table holds around 190,000 clones, of which around 79% were seen once. In total, the top ten clones hold around 1.5% of the sample. Specimen: PBMCs. The receptors shown here come from a woman aged 45-60 years in good health and CMV-seronegative.

The rearrangement uses TRBV6-1 and TRBJ2-2, with D tentatively TRBD1 (6 bases). The V end was cut by 5 bases, the J end by 0 bases, with 10 bases between. The CDR3 covers 15 residues. Germline CDR1 MNHNS, CDR2 SASEGT. The CDR3 nucleotides are TGTGCCAGCAGTCCGGGACAACCGAACACCGGGGAGCTGTTTTTT. Residues: CASSPGQPNTGELFF.

This chain links TRBV5-4 with TRBJ2-3, with 7 bases matching TRBD2. CDR1 is SGHNT, CDR2 YYREEE, per germline (reference sequence). CDR3 size: 16 residues. Trimming removed 4 bases from V and 0 bases from J; junction bases left unmatched: 8. This CDR3 reads CASSEKLADSTDTQYF. For the CDR3, the DNA is TGTGCCAGCAGCGAGAAGCTAGCGGATAGCACAGATACGCAGTATTTT.

The chain recombines TRBV29-1 with TRBJ2-2; TRBD2 aligns across 7 bases. The CDR3 extends over 16 amino acids. CDR1 and CDR2 (germline): SQVTM, ANQGSEA. V lost 0 bases to trimming and J lost 2 bases; unmatched junction nucleotides: 6. CDR3 nucleotides: TGCAGCGTTGAAGATGGGGAGGGAGGTAACACCGGGGAGCTGTTTTTT. Protein: CSVEDGEGGNTGELFF.

This clone is a singleton in its sample. The gene calls are TRBV19 and TRBJ2-1; TRBD2 matches at 10 bases. The V gene end was trimmed by 1 base and the J gene end by 3 bases; junction bases not matched to a gene: 0. The CDR3 is made up of 15 amino acids. CDR1 and CDR2 (germline): LNHDA, SQIVND (reference sequence). CDR3 loop: CASSIASGGYNEQFF. For the CDR3, the DNA is TGTGCCAGTAGTATAGCTAGCGGGGGCTACAATGAGCAGTTCTTC.

V and J are TRBV5-1 and TRBJ2-5, with 8 bases aligning to TRBD1. CDR1 SGHRS and CDR2 YFSETQ come from the germline V gene. J was trimmed by 5 bases and V by 2 bases; bases with no gene match: 17. The CDR3 covers 18 residues. In nucleotides, the CDR3 is TGCGCCAGCAGCTTATTTCCGGGACAGGAGCTTCGGGGGGAGACCCAGTACTTC. Protein: CASSLFPGQELRGETQYF.

The chain has TRBV29-1 and TRBJ2-5; D perhaps matches TRBD1 (6 bases). V was cut by 4 bases and J by 5 bases, with 17 bases left in between. CDR3 length: 14 amino acids. The germline CDR1 and CDR2 sequences are SQVTM and ANQGSEA. The CDR3 sequence is CSVGVQGVLETQYF. The CDR3 nucleotides are TGCAGCGTTGGGGTACAGGGAGTGTTGGAGACCCAGTACTTC.

V and J are TRBV7-9 and TRBJ2-6; D perhaps matches TRBD2 (6 bases). CDR3 length equals 18 residues. V was pared by 0 bases and J by 3 bases, with 15 bases between. Germline loops: CDR1 SEHNR, CDR2 FQNEAQ (reference sequence). Here the CDR3 DNA reads TGTGCCAGCAGCTTAGCCAGGGTCCTGCGGGATGGGGCCAACGTCCTGACTTTC. It yields the protein CASSLARVLRDGANVLTF.

CDR3 sequence: CASLGVLNTEAFF. CDR3 sequence (DNA): TGTGCCAGCCTAGGGGTCCTGAACACTGAAGCTTTCTTT. The rearrangement uses TRBV7-9 and TRBJ1-1; TRBD1 is a possible D gene (5 bases). CDR3 length equals 13 residues. Trimming stripped 8 bases from V and 0 bases from J, with 10 bases between. Germline loops: CDR1 SEHNR, CDR2 FQNEAQ (reference sequence).

The chain combines TRBV9 with TRBJ2-1, with a weak D call TRBD2 (5 bases). CDR1 and CDR2 from the germline V gene are SGDLS and YYNGEE. Trimming pared 0 bases from V and 2 bases from J, leaving 12 bases between. The CDR3 contains 16 residues. CDR3 nucleotide sequence: TGTGCCAGCAGCGTAGGGCGGGTTTCCCCCTACAATGAGCAGTTCTTC. The encoded protein is CASSVGRVSPYNEQFF.

The J gene is TRBJ1-3, the V gene TRBV7-9; D not certain. The CDR3 totals 11 residues. Germline values: CDR1 SEHNR, CDR2 FQNEAQ (reference sequence). V lost 6 bases, J lost 8 bases, and 8 bases lay in between. The CDR3 loop is CASSPVDTIYF. The CDR3 region has the DNA TGTGCCAGCAGTCCGGTGGACACCATATATTTT.

The chain links TRBV10-3 to TRBJ2-7, with 9 bases aligning to TRBD1. This CDR3 is built from 16 residues. CDR1 is ENHRY, CDR2 SYGVKD, per germline. Trimming took 0 bases from V and 6 from J; bases not matched to a gene: 9. The CDR3 DNA reads as TGTGCCATCAGTGAGTCATCCGGGACAGGGAATCGCGAGCAGTACTTC. Protein: CAISESSGTGNREQYF.

The V gene is TRBV7-8, the J gene TRBJ1-3; D possibly corresponds to TRBD1 (6 bases). V was pared by 2 bases and J by 5 bases, with 22 bases between. The length of the CDR3 is 18 residues. The germline CDR1 and CDR2 sequences are SGHVS and FQNEAQ. This chain's CDR3 is CASSLRQASNPGRNTIYF. CDR3 in DNA: TGTGCCAGCAGCTTACGACAGGCTTCCAACCCTGGTCGAAACACCATATATTTT.

This clone occurred once. The rearrangement uses TRBV6-4 and TRBJ2-1; 7 bases fit TRBD2. The CDR3 has 14 residues. The trim removed 3 bases at V and 5 bases at J, leaving 4 bases unmatched. Germline assignment: CDR1 MRHNA and CDR2 SNTAGT. CDR3 nucleotide sequence: TGTGCCAGCAGTGAAGTGGGAGGGGACAATGAGCAGTTCTTC. Its protein is CASSEVGGDNEQFF.

V usage is TRBV5-4 and J usage is TRBJ2-2, with TRBD2 matching 7 bases. This CDR3 is 17 amino acids long. The J segment lost 4 bases and the V segment lost 1 base, leaving 10 bases of the junction unmatched. Germline CDR1 SGHNT, CDR2 YYREEE (reference sequence). CDR3: CASSLYEGGAGTGELFF. The CDR3 DNA is TGTGCCAGCAGCTTGTATGAGGGAGGGGCGGGCACCGGGGAGCTGTTTTTT.

This chain uses TRBV7-2 with TRBJ2-1, with TRBD2 identical over 10 bases. The CDR3 loop spans 17 amino acids. The junction had 10 bases not matched to a gene; V was cut back by 2 bases and J by 6 bases. The V gene's germline CDR1 is SGHTA and CDR2 FQGNSA. CDR3 in amino acids: CASSLTGLAGARNEQFF. CDR3 sequence (DNA): TGTGCCAGCAGCTTAACGGGGCTAGCGGGGGCCCGCAATGAGCAGTTCTTC.

This chain links TRBV9 with TRBJ1-2, with 9 bases aligning to TRBD1. Trimming took 3 bases from V and 8 from J; bases not matched to a gene: 14. The length of the CDR3 is 16 residues. Germline CDR1 SGDLS, CDR2 YYNGEE. Written as DNA, the CDR3 is TGTGCCAGCAGCGCGGCGGAACTACAGGGGGCGCGGGGCTACACCTTC. Its translation is CASSAAELQGARGYTF.

J is TRBJ1-5 and V is TRBV6-5; TRBD1 aligns across 11 bases. The CDR3 has 14 residues. Trimming took 5 bases from V and 6 from J; bases not matched to a gene: 3. In germline, CDR1 is MNHEY, CDR2 SVGAGI. The CDR3 spells CASSLDRGLQPQHF. CDR3 nucleotide sequence: TGTGCCAGCAGTCTGGACAGGGGGCTTCAGCCCCAGCATTTT.

This chain uses TRBV5-1 with TRBJ2-3; D might be TRBD1 (5 bases). This CDR3 has 15 amino acids. The germline gives CDR1 SGHRS, CDR2 YFSETQ. The V end lost 1 base, the J end lost 0 bases, and 9 bases lay between the germline ends. The CDR3 loop reads CASSLSGASTDTQYF. In DNA form, the CDR3 reads TGCGCCAGCAGCTTGTCTGGGGCCAGCACAGATACGCAGTATTTT.

The gene calls are TRBV12-5 and TRBJ1-3; D unresolved. This CDR3 has 11 amino acids. In germline, CDR1 is LGHNT, CDR2 FRNRAP. Trimming cost V 7 bases and J 4 bases, with 5 bases left between them. The CDR3 loop is CASERGNTIYF. CDR3 sequence (DNA): TGTGCTAGTGAGCGCGGAAACACCATATATTTT.

V is TRBV5-1 and J is TRBJ2-3; 12 nucleotides line up with TRBD2. J gave up 2 bases and V 2 bases, and 6 bases lay outside the gene matches. The CDR3 spans 17 residues. Germline V CDR1 and CDR2: SGHRS, YFSETQ. CDR3 sequence reads: CASSLGLAGLFTDTQYF. DNA for the CDR3: TGCGCCAGCAGCTTAGGACTAGCGGGACTTTTCACAGATACGCAGTATTTT.

The chain uses TRBV7-3 and TRBJ2-1, with D maybe TRBD2 (5 bases). CDR1 is SGHTA and CDR2 is FQGTGA in the germline V gene. V gave up 2 bases and J gave up 10 bases, with 12 bases separating them. CDR3 length: 13 amino acids. The CDR3 sequence is CASSLEGRSEQFF. In DNA form, the CDR3 reads TGTGCCAGCAGCTTAGAAGGGAGATCAGAGCAGTTCTTC. Supplemented by reference TRBV7-3 and TRBJ2-1, the full variable domain reads GAGVSQTPSNKVTEKGKYVELRCDPISGHTALYWYRQSLGQGPEFLIYFQGTGAADDSGLPNDRFFAVRPEGSVSTLKIQRTERGDSAVYLCASSLEGRSEQFFGPGTRLTVL.

CDR3 amino acids: CATSRKGQGAWQPQHF. The CDR3 DNA reads TGTGCCACCAGCAGAAAGGGACAGGGGGCTTGGCAGCCCCAGCATTTT. The chain has TRBV15 and TRBJ1-5; 12 bases line up with TRBD1. The CDR3 sequence is 16 residues long. J lost 7 bases, V lost 2 bases, and 6 bases had no gene match. Per germline, CDR1 LNHNV and CDR2 YYDKDF (reference sequence).

The rearrangement links TRBV7-2 to TRBJ2-3; D perhaps matches TRBD2 (5 bases). The CDR3 has 15 amino acids. Germline CDR1 SGHTA, CDR2 FQGNSA. V was cut by 5 bases and J by 3 bases, with 15 bases left in between. This CDR3 is CASSPSQRPTDTQYF. CDR3 nucleotide sequence: TGTGCCAGCAGCCCCTCCCAGCGGCCAACAGATACGCAGTATTTT.

This clone was seen a few times. The chain links TRBV6-6 to TRBJ1-1, with 8 bases matching TRBD1. With 6 bases clipped from V and 1 base from J, the junction kept 4 bases outside the gene matches. This CDR3 contains 14 residues. Germline V gives CDR1 MNHNY, CDR2 SVGAGI (reference sequence). The DNA of the CDR3 is TGTGCCAGCAGCTTGGACAGGGCGAACACTGAAGCTTTCTTT. It specifies CASSLDRANTEAFF.

This chain connects TRBV5-1 to TRBJ1-2; tentative D call: TRBD1 (6 bases). The V gene lost 7 bases and the J gene lost 1 base, with 17 bases spanning the gap. Germline-derived CDR1 and CDR2 are SGHRS and YFSETQ. The CDR3 totals 15 residues. The CDR3 nucleotides are TGCGCCAGCCGACGACAGGTGGGGGATAACTATGGCTACACCTTC. It translates to CASRRQVGDNYGYTF.

This clone was seen only once. The genes are TRBV28 and TRBJ1-1; a weak D match, TRBD1 (6 bases). This CDR3 region has 15 residues. Between the trimmed V and J ends, which lost 3 bases and 4 bases, there was a span of 15 bases. CDR1 is MDHEN, CDR2 SYDVKM, per germline. The CDR3: CASSLGARGGTEAFF. The CDR3, as DNA: TGTGCCAGCAGTTTGGGGGCGCGGGGGGGCACTGAAGCTTTCTTT.

The V gene is TRBV23-1, the J gene TRBJ2-6; possibly TRBD1 for D (6 bases). TRBV23-1 is identified as an open reading frame with a role that is uncertain. This CDR3 is 14 amino acids long. Trimming took off 10 bases at V and 0 bases at J, with 10 bases between the two ends. The CDR3 sequence is CATIRGSGANVLTF. The CDR3 DNA is TGCGCCACCATCAGGGGCTCTGGGGCCAACGTCCTGACTTTC.

The V and J genes are TRBV4-1 and TRBJ2-6, with TRBD2 identical over 10 bases. The V segment lost 1 base and the J segment 3 bases; nucleotides outside the gene matches: 6. The V gene's germline CDR1 is MGHRA and CDR2 YSYEKL. The length of the CDR3 is 18 residues. This CDR3 is CASSQVEREGRGANVLTF. CDR3 DNA sequence: TGCGCCAGCAGCCAAGTTGAGCGGGAGGGCCGTGGGGCCAACGTCCTGACTTTC.

The genes are TRBV5-4 and TRBJ2-3, with a possible D match to TRBD2 (5 bases). The CDR3 is made up of 15 amino acids. V lost 4 bases and J 2 bases, leaving 14 bases between the germline ends. Germline loops: CDR1 SGHNT, CDR2 YYREEE (reference sequence). CDR3 protein: CASSTGSRVTDTQYF. In DNA, the CDR3 is TGTGCCAGCAGCACGGGGAGTCGGGTCACAGATACGCAGTATTTT.

Note on this clone: The same CDR3 arises from other DNA sequences in this sample as well. The chain employs TRBV7-2 and TRBJ1-5; D is possibly TRBD1 (6 bases). The ends were cut back, 8 bases at V and 6 bases at J, with 17 bases in the middle. CDR3 length: 14 residues. The germline gives CDR1 SGHTA, CDR2 FQGNSA. In nucleotides, the CDR3 is TGTGCCAGCCGTAGGTCAGGGGAAGGTCAGCCCCAGCATTTT. It is translated as CASRRSGEGQPQHF.